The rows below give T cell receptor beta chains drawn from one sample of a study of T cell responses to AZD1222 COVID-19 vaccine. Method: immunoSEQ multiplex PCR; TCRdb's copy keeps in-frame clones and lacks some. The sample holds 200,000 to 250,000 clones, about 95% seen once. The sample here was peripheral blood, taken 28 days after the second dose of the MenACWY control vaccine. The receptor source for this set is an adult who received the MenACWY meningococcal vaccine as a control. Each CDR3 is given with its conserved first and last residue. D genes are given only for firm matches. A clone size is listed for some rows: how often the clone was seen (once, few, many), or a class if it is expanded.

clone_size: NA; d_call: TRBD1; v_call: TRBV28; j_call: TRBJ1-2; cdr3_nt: TGTGCCAGCAGTACCCCCGACAGGGGGCAGGGTGGCTACACCTTC; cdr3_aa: CASSTPDRGQGGYTF
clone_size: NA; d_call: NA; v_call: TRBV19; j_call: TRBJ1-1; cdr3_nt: TGTGCCAGTACTTACAGTGACACTGAAGCTTTCTTT; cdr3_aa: CASTYSDTEAFF
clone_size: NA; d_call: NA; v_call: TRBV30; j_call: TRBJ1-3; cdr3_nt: TGTGCCTGGAGTGTAGGAGGAATTGGAAACACCATATATTTT; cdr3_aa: CAWSVGGIGNTIYF
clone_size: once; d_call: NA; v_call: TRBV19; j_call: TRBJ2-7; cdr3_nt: TGTGCCAGTAGTATCCGGACGGACTGGGGCGAGCAGTACTTC; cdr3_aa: CASSIRTDWGEQYF
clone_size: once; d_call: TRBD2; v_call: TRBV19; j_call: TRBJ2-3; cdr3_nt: TGTGCCAGTAGTATACTAGCGGGGATGTTCACAGATACGCAGTATTTT; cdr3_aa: CASSILAGMFTDTQYF
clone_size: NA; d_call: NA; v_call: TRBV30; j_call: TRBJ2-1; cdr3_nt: TGTGCCTGGAGTGTAGGTGGGCGGAATGAGCAGTTCTTC; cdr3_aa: CAWSVGGRNEQFF
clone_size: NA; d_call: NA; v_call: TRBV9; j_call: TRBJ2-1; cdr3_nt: TGTGCCAGCAGCGTAGTGGGGGCTGTTTTCAATGAGCAGTTCTTC; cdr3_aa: CASSVVGAVFNEQFF
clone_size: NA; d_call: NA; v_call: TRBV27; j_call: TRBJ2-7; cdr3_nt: TGTGCCAGCAGTTCTACCAAGGACGGCTATAGGGTGTACGAGCAGTACTTC; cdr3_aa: CASSSTKDGYRVYEQYF
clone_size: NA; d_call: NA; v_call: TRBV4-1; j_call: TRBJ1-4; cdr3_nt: TGCGCCAGCAGCCAAGGCGTCAAACTGTTTTTT; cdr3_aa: CASSQGVKLFF
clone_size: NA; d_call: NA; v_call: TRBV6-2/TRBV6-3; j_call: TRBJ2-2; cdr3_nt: TGTGCCAGCAGCCCGACTAGTGCTGGGGAGCTGTTTTTT; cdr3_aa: CASSPTSAGELFF
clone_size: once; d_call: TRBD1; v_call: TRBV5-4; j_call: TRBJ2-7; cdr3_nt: TGTGCCAGCAGCTTGGGTTCGGACAGGGAAGGCGAGCAGTACTTC; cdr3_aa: CASSLGSDREGEQYF
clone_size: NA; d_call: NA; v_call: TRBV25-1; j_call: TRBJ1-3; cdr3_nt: TGTGCCAGCAGTGAATTGGGGGCTGGTGGAAACACCATATATTTT; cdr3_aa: CASSELGAGGNTIYF
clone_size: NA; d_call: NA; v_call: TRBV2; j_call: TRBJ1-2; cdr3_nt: TGTGCCAGCAGCGCGACAGCCCTATATGGCTACACCTTC; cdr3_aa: CASSATALYGYTF
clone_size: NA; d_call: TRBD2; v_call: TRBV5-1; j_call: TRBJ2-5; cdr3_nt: TGCGCCAGCAGCCCAGAGGGTAGCGGGGAAGAGACCCAGTACTTC; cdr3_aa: CASSPEGSGEETQYF
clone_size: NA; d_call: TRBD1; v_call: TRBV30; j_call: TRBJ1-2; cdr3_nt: TGTGCCTGGGCAAGGGACAGGGATTCTTATGGCTACACCTTC; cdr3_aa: CAWARDRDSYGYTF
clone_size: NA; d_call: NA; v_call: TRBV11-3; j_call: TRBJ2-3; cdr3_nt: TGTGCCAGCAGCTCTTATGGGGAGACAGATACGCAGTATTTT; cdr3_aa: CASSSYGETDTQYF
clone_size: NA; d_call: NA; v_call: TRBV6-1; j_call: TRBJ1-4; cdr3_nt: TGTGCCAGCAGTGAATTTGGGGGCCGAGATGAAAAACTGTTTTTT; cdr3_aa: CASSEFGGRDEKLFF
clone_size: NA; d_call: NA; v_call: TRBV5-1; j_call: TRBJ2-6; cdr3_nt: TGCGCCAGCAGCTCCCTCAGCTCTGGGGCCAACGTCCTGACTTTC; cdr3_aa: CASSSLSSGANVLTF
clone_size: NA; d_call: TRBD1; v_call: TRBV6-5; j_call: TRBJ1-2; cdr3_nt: TGTGCCAGCAGTTCATCCGGGACAGGCCTACTATATGGCTACACCTTC; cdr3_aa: CASSSSGTGLLYGYTF
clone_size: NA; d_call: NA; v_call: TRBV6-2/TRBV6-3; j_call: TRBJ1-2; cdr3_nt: TGTGCCAGCAGCCCAATCGGCCAGAACTATGGCTACACCTTC; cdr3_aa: CASSPIGQNYGYTF
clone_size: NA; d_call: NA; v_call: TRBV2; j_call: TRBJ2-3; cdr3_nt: TGTGCCATTACCGGTGGTAGCGCTAGCACAGATACGCAGTATTTT; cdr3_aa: CAITGGSASTDTQYF
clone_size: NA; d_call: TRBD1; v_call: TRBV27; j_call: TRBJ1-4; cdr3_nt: TGTGCCAGCAGCCGGGACAGGGTAGAAAAACTGTTTTTT; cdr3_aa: CASSRDRVEKLFF
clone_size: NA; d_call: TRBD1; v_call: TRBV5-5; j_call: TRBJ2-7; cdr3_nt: TGTGCCAGCAGCTTCGGACAGGGGACGGCGCAGTACTTC; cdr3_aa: CASSFGQGTAQYF
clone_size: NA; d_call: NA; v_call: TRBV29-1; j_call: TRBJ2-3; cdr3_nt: TGCAGCGTTGAGGGGGGGGCTCAAGATACGCAGTATTTT; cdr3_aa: CSVEGGAQDTQYF
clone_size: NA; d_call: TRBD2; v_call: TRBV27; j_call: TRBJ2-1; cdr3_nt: TGTGCCAGCAACGGGAGGTGGGATGAGCAGTTCTTC; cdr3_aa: CASNGRWDEQFF
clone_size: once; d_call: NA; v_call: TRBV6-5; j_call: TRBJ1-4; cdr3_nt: TGTGCCAGCAGTTACTCGGCAGCTAATGAAAAACTGTTTTTT; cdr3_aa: CASSYSAANEKLFF